The clone carrying this T cell receptor (beta chain) was observed at least ten times. As yet, its antigen is unknown. Germline is not matched at one junction end, which may reflect a read error. The entry originates in a study of Graves' ophthalmopathy and Graves' hyperthyroidism. In the study overall: Pretreatment peripheral blood was obtained at initial diagnosis.

Patients were diagnosed from clinical symptoms, serum thyroxine, TRAb, thyroid ultrasound and orbital computed tomography. Study-level findings and limits: Ophthalmopathy progression was predicted by the model at 55% to 71% sensitivity and less than 80% specificity. Clonotypes were expanded in thyroid at above 0.001 frequency, and most also appeared in blood.

RNA served as the template for amplifying TCR beta CDR3 regions. HTBI-primed first-round RT-PCR preceded second-round multiplex PCR. A single record per CDR3 protein comes from TCRdb applying MiXCR to the multiplex PCR reads. This sample has approximately 330,000 distinct CDR3 sequences, with about a sixth found just once. This CDR3 contains 15 residues. Germline assignment: CDR1 SGHAT and CDR2 FQNNGV. This chain uses TRBV11-2 with TRBJ1-5; 7 bases map to TRBD1. Sequencing was carried out using peripheral blood. The source of this sequence is an adult man with Graves' ophthalmopathy. Here the CDR3 reads CASSVEGAGNQPQHF. CDR3 bases: TGTGCCAGCAGCGTAGAGGGGGCGGGAAATCAGCCCCAGCATTTT.